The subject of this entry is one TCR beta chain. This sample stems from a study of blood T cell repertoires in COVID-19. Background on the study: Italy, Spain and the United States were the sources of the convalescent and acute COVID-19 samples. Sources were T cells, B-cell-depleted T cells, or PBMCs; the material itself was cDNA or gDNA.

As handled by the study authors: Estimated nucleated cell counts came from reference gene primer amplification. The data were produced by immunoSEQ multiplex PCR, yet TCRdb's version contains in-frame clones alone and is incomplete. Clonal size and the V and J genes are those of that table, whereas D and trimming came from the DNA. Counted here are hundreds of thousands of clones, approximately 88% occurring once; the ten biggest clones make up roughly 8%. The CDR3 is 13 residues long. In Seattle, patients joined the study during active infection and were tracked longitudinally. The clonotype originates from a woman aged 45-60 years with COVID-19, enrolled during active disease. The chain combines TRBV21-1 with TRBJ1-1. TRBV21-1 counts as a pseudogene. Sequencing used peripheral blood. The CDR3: CASSTLGGLEAFF. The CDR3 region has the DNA TGTGCCAGCAGCACCCTGGGCGGACTTGAAGCTTTCTTT.